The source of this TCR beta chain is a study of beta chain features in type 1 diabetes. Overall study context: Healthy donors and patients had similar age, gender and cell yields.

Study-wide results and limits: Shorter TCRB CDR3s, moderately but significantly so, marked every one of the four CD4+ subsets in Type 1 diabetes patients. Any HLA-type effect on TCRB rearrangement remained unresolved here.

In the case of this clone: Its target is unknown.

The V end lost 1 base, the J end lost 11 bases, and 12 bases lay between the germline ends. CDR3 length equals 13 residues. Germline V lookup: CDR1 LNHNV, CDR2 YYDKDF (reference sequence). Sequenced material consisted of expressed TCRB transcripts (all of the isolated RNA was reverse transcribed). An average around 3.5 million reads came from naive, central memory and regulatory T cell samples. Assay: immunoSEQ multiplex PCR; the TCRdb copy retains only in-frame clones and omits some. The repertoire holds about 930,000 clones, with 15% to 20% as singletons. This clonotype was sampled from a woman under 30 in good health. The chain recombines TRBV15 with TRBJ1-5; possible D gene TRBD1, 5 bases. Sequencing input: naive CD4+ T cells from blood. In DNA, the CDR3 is TGTGCCACCAGCAGAGGCAGGGAATGGACCCAGCATTTT. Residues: CATSRGREWTQHF. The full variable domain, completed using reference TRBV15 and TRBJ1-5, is DAMVIQNPRYQVTQFGKPVTLSCSQTLNHNVMYWYQQKSSQAPKLLFHYYDKDFNNEADTPDNFQSRRPNTSFCFLDIRSPGLGDTAMYLCATSRGREWTQHFGDGTRLSIL.